The next 29 T cell receptor beta chains were all read from a single sample in a study of cytomegalovirus exposure and HLA in healthy donors. PCR amplification relied on 60 Vbeta primers (plus 13 Jbeta primers). Produced via immunoSEQ multiplex PCR; TCRdb's table is partial and in-frame only. The sample consists of 100,000 or so clones, roughly 69% of them appearing once. Sequencing used PBMCs. These receptors were collected from a man under 40 in good health and CMV-seropositive.

The chain carries TRBV6-6 and TRBJ2-5; TRBD2 aligns across 7 bases. Germline CDR1 MNHNY, CDR2 SVGAGI (reference sequence). The CDR3 totals 14 residues. V lost 0 bases and J lost 4; bases outside the gene matches: 2. CDR3 nucleotide sequence: TGTGCCAGCAGTTACTCACCTAGCGGAGAGACCCAGTACTTC. It encodes CASSYSPSGETQYF.

The rearrangement uses TRBV4-3 and TRBJ2-5; D remains ambiguous. The V and J ends lost 0 bases and 4 bases respectively, with 6 bases between them. The CDR3 runs to 13 residues. The germline gives CDR1 LGHNA, CDR2 YSLEER. The CDR3 DNA is TGCGCCAGCAGCCAAGAGGTCAGAGAGACCCAGTACTTC. Amino acid sequence: CASSQEVRETQYF.

The chain has TRBV7-6 and TRBJ2-5; weak D call: TRBD2 (6 bases). The DNA matches TRBJ2-7 better at its end, which makes the J call doubtful. The germline V gene encodes CDR1 SGHVS and CDR2 FNYEAQ. The CDR3 is 15 residues long. As DNA, the CDR3 is TGTGCCAGCAGCTTTGAACTGACTAGCTCCTACGAGCAGTACTTC. Translating it yields CASSFELTSSYEQYF.

The chain is built from TRBV4-1 and TRBJ1-1; the match to TRBD1 covers 9 bases. The CDR3 runs to 15 residues. CDR1 MGHRA and CDR2 YSYEKL come from the germline V gene. Trimming cost V 1 base and J 4 bases; bases outside gene matches: 4. Here the CDR3 reads CASSQGQGGITEAFF. The DNA for the CDR3 is TGCGCCAGCAGCCAAGGACAGGGGGGCATCACTGAAGCTTTCTTT.

This clone has more than one count but fewer than ten. The chain employs TRBV7-3 and TRBJ2-5, with a possible D match to TRBD2 (6 bases). Germline loops: CDR1 SGHTA, CDR2 FQGTGA. The CDR3 is 13 residues long. Trimming cost V 5 bases and J 4 bases, with 11 bases left between them. CDR3 bases: TGTGCCAGCAGCCGGGGGTTGGGAGAGACCCAGTACTTC. It yields the protein CASSRGLGETQYF.

The chain has TRBV9 and TRBJ2-2; 10 bases fit TRBD2. The ends lost 3 bases at V and 0 bases at J; junction bases unmatched: 8. The CDR3 runs to 18 residues. Germline assignment: CDR1 SGDLS and CDR2 YYNGEE. The CDR3 region is CASSASLAGPSNTGELFF. The CDR3 DNA is TGTGCCAGCAGCGCCTCACTAGCGGGGCCCTCGAACACCGGGGAGCTGTTTTTT.

This chain uses TRBV5-1 with TRBJ1-1; no firm D call. The CDR3 loop spans 13 amino acids. Germline CDR1 reads SGHRS; CDR2 reads YFSETQ. V lost 4 bases, J lost 2 bases, and 9 bases lay in between. CDR3 loop: CASSTNINTEAFF. The CDR3 nucleotides read TGCGCCAGCAGCACCAACATAAACACTGAAGCTTTCTTT.

This chain connects TRBV11-2 to TRBJ2-7, with D perhaps matching TRBD2 (6 bases). The germline CDR1 and CDR2 sequences are SGHAT and FQNNGV. The CDR3 is 13 amino acids. The V end lost 1 base, the J end lost 6 bases, and 10 bases lay between the germline ends. This CDR3 is CASSLVRRGEQYF. The CDR3 coding sequence is TGTGCCAGCAGCTTAGTTCGGAGGGGCGAGCAGTACTTC.

The chain uses TRBV19 and TRBJ1-5, with D hard to call. Germline CDR1 and CDR2: LNHDA and SQIVND (reference sequence). The CDR3 spans 14 residues. Trimming pared 1 base from V and 1 base from J, leaving 5 bases between. CDR3 nucleotide sequence: TGTGCCAGTAGTATAGCGGGAAGCAATCAGCCCCAGCATTTT. Translated: CASSIAGSNQPQHF.

The rearrangement uses TRBV6-5 and TRBJ1-5, with 9 bases aligning to TRBD1. Germline CDR1 reads MNHEY; CDR2 reads SVGAGI. With V trimmed by 5 bases and J by 4 bases, 3 bases remained unmatched. The CDR3 runs to 14 residues. The CDR3 loop is CASSRGTGNQPQHF. In nucleotides, the CDR3 is TGTGCCAGCAGTCGAGGGACAGGGAATCAGCCCCAGCATTTT.

The table lists this clone with a count of one. The V gene is TRBV7-6, the J gene TRBJ2-5, with D perhaps matching TRBD1 (6 bases). Germline V lookup: CDR1 SGHVS, CDR2 FNYEAQ. The CDR3 has 13 residues. With 5 bases removed from V and 4 bases from J, the gap between germline ends came to 11 bases. CDR3 sequence: CASSRNRAETQYF. The CDR3 region has the DNA TGTGCCAGCAGCCGCAACAGGGCAGAGACCCAGTACTTC.

This clone was found a few times. This sequence joins TRBV5-8 and TRBJ2-5, with D possibly TRBD2 on 5 matching bases. V was pared by 0 bases and J by 2 bases, with 5 bases between. The length of the CDR3 is 13 residues. CDR1 SGHTS and CDR2 YDEGEE come from the germline V gene. The CDR3 DNA is TGTGCCAGCAGCTTGGGGAGGCAAGAGACCCAGTACTTC. It codes for CASSLGRQETQYF.

The chain is built from TRBV5-1 and TRBJ1-1, with TRBD1 as a possible D gene (6 bases). Germline assignment: CDR1 SGHRS and CDR2 YFSETQ. The CDR3 length is 14 residues. Between the trimmed V and J ends, which lost 1 base and 3 bases, there was a span of 10 bases. CDR3 nucleotide sequence: TGCGCCAGCAGCTTGACACAGGGAGACACTGAAGCTTTCTTT. Its translation is CASSLTQGDTEAFF.

The chain employs TRBV4-1 and TRBJ1-2; no firm D call. The CDR3 consists of 15 residues. V was trimmed by 4 bases and J by 7 bases, leaving 19 bases between them. CDR1 is MGHRA and CDR2 is YSYEKL in the germline V gene. The CDR3 DNA is TGCGCCAGCAGCCTTTCCCCGGTCTTTCGGGGTGGCTACACCTTC. Residues: CASSLSPVFRGGYTF.

This chain uses TRBV18 with TRBJ2-7, with D possibly matching TRBD2 (6 bases). CDR1 and CDR2 (germline): KGHSH, LQKENI. This CDR3 has 14 residues. V was pared by 3 bases and J by 4 bases, with 13 bases between. Written as DNA, the CDR3 is TGTGCCAGCTCACCGGGTCGCGGGATTTACGAGCAGTACTTC. Amino acid sequence: CASSPGRGIYEQYF. The entire variable domain, with the rest obtained from reference TRBV18 and TRBJ2-7, is as follows: NAGVMQNPRHLVRRRGQEARLRCSPMKGHSHVYWYRQLPEEGLKFMVYLQKENIIDESGMPKERFSAEFPKEGPSILRIQQVVRGDSAAYFCASSPGRGIYEQYFGPGTRLTVT.

This rearrangement joins TRBV27 to TRBJ1-1; the match to TRBD1 covers 10 bases. J lost 6 bases, V lost 3 bases, and 4 bases had no gene match. In germline, CDR1 is MNHEY, CDR2 SMNVEV (reference sequence). This CDR3 is built from 14 residues. DNA of the CDR3: TGTGCCAGCAGTTTTATAGACAGGGGGCCTGAAGCTTTCTTT. Amino acid sequence: CASSFIDRGPEAFF.

V gene TRBV19 combines with J gene TRBJ2-7; 9 bases map to TRBD1. The CDR3 consists of 15 residues. Trimming took 3 bases from V and 5 from J; bases not matched to a gene: 8. From germline, CDR1 is LNHDA and CDR2 SQIVND (reference sequence). CDR3 sequence: CASSITGGSQDEQYF. The CDR3 region has the DNA TGTGCCAGTAGTATCACAGGGGGCTCCCAGGACGAGCAGTACTTC.

The chain couples TRBV2 to TRBJ1-1; a possible D gene is TRBD1 (6 bases). The length of the CDR3 is 11 residues. V gave up 8 bases and J gave up 8 bases, with 12 bases separating them. Germline lookup yields CDR1 SNHLY and CDR2 FYNNEI. CDR3 nucleotide sequence: TGTGCCAGCGCGCAGGGGATCGAAGCTTTCTTT. Its translation: CASAQGIEAFF.

In its sample, this clone was seen a few times. The junction departs from germline at one end; a sequencing error may be responsible. The chain couples TRBV11-3 to TRBJ1-1, with TRBD1 as a possible D gene (5 bases). Looked up from germline, CDR1 is SGHNT and CDR2 is YENEEA. This CDR3 is built from 12 residues. CDR3 region: CASSLDSAHAFF. CDR3 nucleotides: TGTGCCAGCAGCCTAGACAGCGCACACGCTTTCTTT.

The chain employs TRBV2 and TRBJ1-5, with D perhaps matching TRBD1 (5 bases). Germline V CDR1 and CDR2: SNHLY, FYNNEI. This CDR3 is built from 13 residues. Trimming left V 2 bases short and J 9 bases short, with 11 bases between. The CDR3 loop reads CASSELAGLPQHF. DNA of the CDR3: TGTGCCAGCAGTGAACTGGCGGGACTGCCCCAGCATTTT.

This clone has a handful of counts. The chain couples TRBV7-2 to TRBJ1-6; D is perhaps TRBD1 (5 bases). The germline V and J ends were trimmed by 5 bases and 9 bases, with 20 bases remaining between them. This CDR3 is 16 amino acids long. Germline lookup yields CDR1 SGHTA and CDR2 FQGNSA. The CDR3 reads CASSQGGFVGFSPLHF. The DNA of the CDR3 is TGTGCCAGCAGCCAGGGTGGTTTCGTGGGGTTTTCACCCCTCCACTTT.

This clone has a count of ten or more. This chain uses TRBV19 with TRBJ1-1; the D gene is possibly TRBD1 (5 bases). The ends were cut back, 7 bases at V and 0 bases at J, with 12 bases in the middle. CDR1 is LNHDA, CDR2 SQIVND, per germline (reference sequence). This CDR3 is built from 14 residues. CDR3 DNA sequence: TGTGCCAGTATCGAGACAGAGATGAACACTGAAGCTTTCTTT. The encoded protein is CASIETEMNTEAFF.

This chain uses TRBV14 with TRBJ2-3, with 11 positions matching TRBD2. From germline, CDR1 is SGHDN and CDR2 FVKESK. This CDR3 contains 15 residues. V lost 7 bases, J lost 8 bases, and 11 bases stayed unmatched. CDR3: CASICSGGALGTQYF. The CDR3 DNA reads TGTGCCAGCATCTGTAGCGGGGGGGCTCTCGGTACGCAGTATTTT.

V usage is TRBV19 and J usage is TRBJ2-2; 7 nucleotides match TRBD1. The CDR3 runs 13 residues. After removal of 6 bases from V and 4 bases from J, the junction contained 2 bases not matched to a gene. CDR1 LNHDA and CDR2 SQIVND come from the germline V gene (reference sequence). This CDR3 reads CASSHRGTGELFF. The CDR3 region has the DNA TGTGCCAGTAGCCACAGGGGCACCGGGGAGCTGTTTTTT.

A single count supports this clone. Compared with germline, one end of the junction differs, possibly owing to a read error. The chain uses TRBV6-1 and TRBJ1-4, with TRBD1 as a possible D gene (5 bases). Germline-derived CDR1 and CDR2 are MNHNS and SASEGT. CDR3 size: 15 residues. The CDR3 coding sequence is TGTACCAGCAGTGAATCTTCAGGGCGGTATGAAAAACTGTTTTTT. Amino acids: CTSSESSGRYEKLFF.

The V call is TRBV6-1, the J call TRBJ2-7, with D possibly matching TRBD2 (5 bases). V was clipped by 1 base and J by 7 bases, with 14 bases between them. CDR3 size: 14 residues. Germline lookup yields CDR1 MNHNS and CDR2 SASEGT. CDR3 sequence (DNA): TGTGCCAGCAGTGAAGGGGCAGGTCGAGGGGAGCAGTACTTC. Residues: CASSEGAGRGEQYF.

V usage is TRBV6-5 and J usage is TRBJ2-1; the D gene is possibly TRBD1 (6 bases). Looked up from germline, CDR1 is MNHEY and CDR2 is SVGAGI. CDR3 length equals 15 residues. The V end was cut by 5 bases, the J end by 2 bases, with 13 bases between. CDR3 in amino acids: CASSAQTGAYNEQFF. CDR3 nucleotide sequence: TGTGCCAGCAGTGCCCAGACAGGTGCCTACAATGAGCAGTTCTTC.

The chain links TRBV2 to TRBJ1-2; D ambiguous. The CDR3 runs 14 residues. V lost 5 bases to trimming and J lost 4 bases, with 14 bases between them. Germline assignment: CDR1 SNHLY and CDR2 FYNNEI. The CDR3 is CASSLRGPGYGYTF. The CDR3 DNA sequence: TGTGCCAGCAGTTTACGAGGGCCGGGCTATGGCTACACCTTC.

The V and J genes are TRBV15 and TRBJ1-3, with D possibly matching TRBD1 (6 bases). CDR3 length equals 15 residues. Germline V gene sequence: CDR1 LNHNV, CDR2 YYDKDF (reference sequence). Trimming took 4 bases from V and 2 from J, leaving 12 bases between them. The CDR3 region has the DNA TGTGCCACCAGCACCTTTGGGGGCGCTGGAAACACCATATATTTT. It codes for CATSTFGGAGNTIYF.